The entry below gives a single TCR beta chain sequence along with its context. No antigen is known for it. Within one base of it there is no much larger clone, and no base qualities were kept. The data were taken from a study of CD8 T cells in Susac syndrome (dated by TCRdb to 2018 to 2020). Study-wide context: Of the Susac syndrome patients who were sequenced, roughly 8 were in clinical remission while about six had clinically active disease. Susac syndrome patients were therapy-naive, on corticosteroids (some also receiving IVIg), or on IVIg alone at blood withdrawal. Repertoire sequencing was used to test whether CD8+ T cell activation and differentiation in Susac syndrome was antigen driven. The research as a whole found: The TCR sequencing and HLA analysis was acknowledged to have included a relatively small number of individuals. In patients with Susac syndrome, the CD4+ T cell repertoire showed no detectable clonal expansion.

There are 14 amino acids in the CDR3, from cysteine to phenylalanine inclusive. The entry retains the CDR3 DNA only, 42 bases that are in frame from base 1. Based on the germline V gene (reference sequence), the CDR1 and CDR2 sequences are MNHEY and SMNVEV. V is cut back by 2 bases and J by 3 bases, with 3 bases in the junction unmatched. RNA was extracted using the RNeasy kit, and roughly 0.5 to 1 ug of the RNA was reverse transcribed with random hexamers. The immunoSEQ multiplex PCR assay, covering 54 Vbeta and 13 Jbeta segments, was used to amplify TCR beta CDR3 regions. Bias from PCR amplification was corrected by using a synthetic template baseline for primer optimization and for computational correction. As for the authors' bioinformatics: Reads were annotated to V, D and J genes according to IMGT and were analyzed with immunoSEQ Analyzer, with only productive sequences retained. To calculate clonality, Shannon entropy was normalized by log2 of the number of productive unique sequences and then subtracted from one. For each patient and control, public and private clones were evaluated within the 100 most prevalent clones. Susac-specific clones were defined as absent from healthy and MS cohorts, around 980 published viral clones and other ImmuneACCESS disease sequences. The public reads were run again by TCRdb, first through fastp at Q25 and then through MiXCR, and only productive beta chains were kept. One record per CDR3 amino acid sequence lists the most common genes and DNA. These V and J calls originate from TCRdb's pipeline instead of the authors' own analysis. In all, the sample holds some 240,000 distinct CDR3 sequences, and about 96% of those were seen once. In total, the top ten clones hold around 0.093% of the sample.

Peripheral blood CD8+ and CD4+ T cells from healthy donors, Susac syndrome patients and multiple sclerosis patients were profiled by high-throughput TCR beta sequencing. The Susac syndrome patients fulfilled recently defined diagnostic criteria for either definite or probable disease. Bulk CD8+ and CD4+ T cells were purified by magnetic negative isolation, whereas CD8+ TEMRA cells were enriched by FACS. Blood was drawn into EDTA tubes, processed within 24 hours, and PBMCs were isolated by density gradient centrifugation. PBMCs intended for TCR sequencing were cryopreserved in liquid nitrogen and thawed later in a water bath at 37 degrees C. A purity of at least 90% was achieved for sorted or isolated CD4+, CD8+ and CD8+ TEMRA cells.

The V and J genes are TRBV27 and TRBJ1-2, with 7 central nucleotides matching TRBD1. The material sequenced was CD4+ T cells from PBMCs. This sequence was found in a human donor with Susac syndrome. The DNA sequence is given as TGTGCCAGCAGTTTAAGGGGGCTCGACTATGGCTACACCTTC. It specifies CASSLRGLDYGYTF.